This T cell receptor beta chain was sequenced during a study of human T cells and chemical hapten exposure. Across the study: Donors were sensitized with 2% DPC on the upper inner arm. After 6 days, upper back 0.01% DPC patch tests were scored.

The sample holds many counts of this clonotype. TCRdb processed the RACE reads anew with MiXCR; each CDR3 protein has one entry. Of around 80,000 distinct CDR3 sequences detected, 6.6% appear once; the ten largest clones hold 1% to 1.5%. Trimming pared 2 bases from V and 7 bases from J, leaving 14 bases between. The CDR3 has 14 residues. From germline, CDR1 is SEHNR and CDR2 FQNEAQ (reference sequence). Noted time point: patch test 2, 6 weeks after DPC sensitization. Noted treatment: therapeutic diphenylcyclopropenone sensitization with weekly scalp DPC. Alopecia patients deemed DPC-suitable, aged 18 to 70, excluding pregnancy.

The source was whole blood, collected in connection with sensitization to the hapten diphenylcyclopropenone (DPC). The chain joins TRBV7-9 to TRBJ1-1; unclear D gene. This TCR was sampled from a woman aged 25 to 45 with alopecia areata. Some clones in this sample may be carry-over from other donors' samples. The CDR3: CASSLRSPEREAFF. The DNA for the CDR3 is TGTGCCAGCAGCTTAAGGTCTCCTGAACGTGAAGCTTTCTTT.